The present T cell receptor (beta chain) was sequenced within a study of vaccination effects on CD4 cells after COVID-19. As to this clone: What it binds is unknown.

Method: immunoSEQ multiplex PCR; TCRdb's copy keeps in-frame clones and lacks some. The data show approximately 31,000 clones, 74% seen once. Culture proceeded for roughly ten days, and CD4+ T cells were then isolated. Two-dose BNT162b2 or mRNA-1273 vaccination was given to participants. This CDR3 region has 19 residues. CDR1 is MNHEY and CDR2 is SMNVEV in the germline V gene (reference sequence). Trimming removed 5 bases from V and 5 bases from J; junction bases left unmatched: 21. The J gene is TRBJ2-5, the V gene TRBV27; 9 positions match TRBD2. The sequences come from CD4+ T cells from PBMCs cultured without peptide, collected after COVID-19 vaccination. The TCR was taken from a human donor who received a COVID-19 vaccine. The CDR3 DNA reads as TGTGCCAGCAGTCCGTACCTCCCCTTTAGCGGGGGTTCCAAGGAGACCCAGTACTTC. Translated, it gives CASSPYLPFSGGSKETQYF.